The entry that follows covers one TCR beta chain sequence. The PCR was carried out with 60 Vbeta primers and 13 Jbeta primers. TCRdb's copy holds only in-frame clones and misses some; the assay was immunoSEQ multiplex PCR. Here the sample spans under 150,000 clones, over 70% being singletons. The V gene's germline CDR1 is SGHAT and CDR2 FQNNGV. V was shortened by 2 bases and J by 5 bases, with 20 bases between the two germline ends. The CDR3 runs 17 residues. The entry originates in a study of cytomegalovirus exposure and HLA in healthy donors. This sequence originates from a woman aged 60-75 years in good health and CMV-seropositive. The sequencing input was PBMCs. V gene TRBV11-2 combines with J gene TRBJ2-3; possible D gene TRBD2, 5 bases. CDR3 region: CASSLRSTGWNQDTQYF. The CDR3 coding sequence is TGTGCCAGCAGCTTAAGGTCAACGGGGTGGAACCAAGATACGCAGTATTTT.